These T cell receptor beta chains were read from a single sample in a study of chemoradiotherapy in HPV16-positive cancers. This table comes from immunoSEQ multiplex PCR, and its TCRdb copy is limited to in-frame clones, with some not included. The sample contains 9,000 to 13,000 clones, more than 85% of which appear only once. The sample consisted of blood, taken from a patient who underwent chemoradiotherapy. The receptor source for this set is a human donor with HPV-associated anogenital cancer. The CDR3 runs from the conserved cysteine through the conserved F or W.

v_call,j_call,cdr3_aa
TRBV4-1,TRBJ2-2,CASSQTGAVGTGELFF
TRBV29-1,TRBJ1-2,CSVEHYGYTF
TRBV7-6,TRBJ1-1,CASSLRAGTEAFF
TRBV7-2,TRBJ2-7,CASSLWTRGYEQYF
TRBV4-3,TRBJ2-2,CASSQRHANTGELFF
TRBV19,TRBJ2-1,CASSISLAGGNNEQFF
TRBV2,TRBJ2-7,CASSVLQHYEQYF
TRBV19,TRBJ2-3,CASSSGGPLNTQYF
TRBV6-4,TRBJ1-4,CATADRGNATNEKLFF
TRBV15,TRBJ2-7,CATRLGTESYEQYF
TRBV5-8,TRBJ2-7,CASSRGRDGSYEQYF
TRBV19,TRBJ1-1,CASSTPTGGATEAFF
TRBV4-1,TRBJ1-2,CASSQEGTPYGYTF
TRBV11-2,TRBJ2-3,CASSSRVSDTQYF
TRBV19,TRBJ2-3,CASSKKRITDTQYF
TRBV14,TRBJ2-6,CASSRSNRVTGANVLTF
TRBV7-9,TRBJ2-3,CASSLSGEDTQYF
TRBV9,TRBJ1-3,CASSPLPGSGNTIYF
TRBV11-3,TRBJ2-5,CASSLDGQRDETQYF
TRBV6-5,TRBJ2-1,CASRDRGNEQFF
TRBV15,TRBJ2-2,CATSAAWGGNTGELFF
TRBV11-1,TRBJ2-2,CASSRRQGVSGELFF
TRBV19,TRBJ2-3,CASSMADTQYF
TRBV4-1,TRBJ1-5,CASSQVDPRDVRVQPQHF
TRBV19,TRBJ1-2,CASTQGHTFPNYGYTF
TRBV4-1,TRBJ2-1,CASSHREGYNEQFF
TRBV30,TRBJ2-5,CAWSVARGETQYF
TRBV18,TRBJ1-2,CASSPSIDRSYTF
TRBV19,TRBJ1-5,CASSMSDSEGPQHF
TRBV5-6,TRBJ1-2,CASSLEGVGTYGYTF
TRBV7-3,TRBJ2-1,CASSSQYGTGYNEQFF
TRBV5-6,TRBJ2-1,CASSFQRTISTYNEQFF
TRBV7-9,TRBJ1-2,CASSSTDDRDFYGYTF
TRBV5-1,TRBJ1-6,CASSSGNSPLHF
TRBV7-3,TRBJ1-6,CASSSSGQGNSPLHF
TRBV4-2,TRBJ1-2,CASSQILGTGSNYGYTF
TRBV14,TRBJ2-7,CASSPRHRDEQYF
TRBV4-2,TRBJ1-2,CASSQPGQGVSNYYGYTF
TRBV11-3,TRBJ2-7,CASSPTRDRTYEQHF
TRBV10-2,TRBJ1-1,CASQVDRGVTEAFF
TRBV18,TRBJ2-3,CASSPNRDTQYF